This T cell receptor beta chain was identified during a study of T cell repertoires in cytomegalovirus infection (dated by TCRdb to between 2019 and 2020). At the level of the whole study: Alongside well-studied HLA-B-restricted epitopes, the peptide stimulations were aimed at recently identified HLA-C-restricted CMV epitopes, whose presentation resists viral immunomodulation. Donor HLA type was relevant to the analysis, as public TCR beta signatures indicated carriage of CMV infection together with the matching HLA type.

Per the publication, the treatment or condition label means: in vitro stimulation with specific CMV peptide epitopes to enrich CMV-specific T cells. Overall study outcomes, separate from this receptor: In the ex vivo response, HLA-C-restricted CMV-specific TCR beta clonotypes were dominant, and in two of eight donors the single most frequent clonotype came from this HLA-C-restricted group. Cumulative frequency of public TCR beta family members discriminated carriers of CMV infection plus the relevant HLA type in this cohort and an independent approximately 400-donor cohort.

The CDR3 goes from the cysteine to the phenylalanine over 13 residues. This entry keeps only the CDR3 DNA: 39 bases, framed from base 1. Ends trimmed: V by 6 bases, J by 6 bases; bases unmatched to a gene: 4. CDR1 and CDR2 were assigned from the germline V gene as KGHDR and SFDVKD. TCRdb names Illumina HiSeq 1500 as the instrument used. The raw public data were reprocessed by TCRdb itself: fastp quality trimming at Q25, MiXCR clonotype calling, in-frame beta chains only. Entries are consolidated by CDR3 protein sequence, retaining the most common genes and DNA. The sample includes 340,000 or so distinct CDR3 sequences, with 25% observed a single time. The ten biggest clones cover about an eighth of the sample. Note on this clonotype: Its binding antigen is unknown. It has no much larger one-base neighbor in the sample; base qualities were not kept.

The rearrangement joined TRBV24-1 to TRBJ2-4; 7 bases in the junction line up with TRBD2. The origin of this receptor is a human donor in good health (CMV status not recorded). Some clones in this sample may be carry-over from other donors' samples. Sequencing was performed on cultured PBMCs, taken from culture after CMV antigen stimulation. The DNA reads as follows: TGTGCCACCAGTCAGCCTAGCGGAAACATTCAGTACTTC. The resulting protein is CATSQPSGNIQYF.